The 24 T cell receptor beta chains listed next were all sequenced from one sample in a study of shared clonotypes between healthy human individuals. The method was immunoSEQ multiplex PCR; TCRdb's version includes in-frame clones alone and lacks a portion of them. The sample lists about 980,000 clones, about three quarters occurring once. Sample: memory CD4+ T cells sorted from blood. Noted subset: CD45RA-negative fraction. Source of these receptors: a young man in good health.

The chain links TRBV11-2 to TRBJ1-1, with D unresolved. V was shortened by 3 bases and J by 2 bases, with 10 bases between the two germline ends. Germline-derived CDR1 and CDR2 are SGHAT and FQNNGV. This CDR3 has 14 residues. The CDR3 is CASSFLPGNTEAFF. The CDR3 nucleotides read TGTGCCAGCAGCTTCCTCCCGGGAAACACTGAAGCTTTCTTT.

This chain links TRBV18 with TRBJ1-2, with D perhaps TRBD1 (5 bases). This CDR3 comprises 14 residues. Trimming pared 0 bases from V and 8 bases from J, leaving 13 bases between. Germline values: CDR1 KGHSH, CDR2 LQKENI. CDR3 amino acids: CASSPPGPTQGYTF. The CDR3 DNA sequence: TGTGCCAGCTCACCACCGGGGCCCACCCAGGGCTACACCTTC.

The chain links TRBV7-8 to TRBJ1-4; D not certain. The CDR3 sequence is 16 residues long. V shed 0 bases and J shed 8 bases, with 16 bases lying between them. Germline V gene lookup returns CDR1 SGHVS and CDR2 FQNEAQ. CDR3: CASSLAPNRISEKLFF. The CDR3 nucleotides are TGTGCCAGCAGCTTAGCTCCGAACAGAATATCGGAAAAACTGTTTTTT.

There are a few counts of this clone. Since a much larger clone is just one base distant, this may be a read error. The same CDR3 can be traced to other DNA sequences in this sample. The chain carries TRBV7-9 and TRBJ1-1; D is unclear. This CDR3 is built from 13 residues. CDR1 SEHNR and CDR2 FQNEAQ come from the germline V gene (reference sequence). Trimming shortened V by 1 base and J by 0 bases, and 3 bases separated the two germline ends. The CDR3: CASSLEMNTEAFF. Here the CDR3 DNA reads TGTGCCAGCAGCTTAGAGATGAACACTGAAGCTTTCTTT.

This clone was observed a few times. An end of the junction does not agree with germline; a read error may underlie this. The rearrangement joins TRBV6-5 to TRBJ2-3, with D tentatively TRBD1 (5 bases). The germline gives CDR1 MNHEY, CDR2 SVGAGI. This CDR3 is built from 13 residues. The DNA for the CDR3 is TGTGCCAGCAGTTACTCGACAGCCCCCCGGCCCTTTTTT. It encodes CASSYSTAPRPFF.

As regards this clone: The same CDR3 arises from other DNA sequences in this sample as well. The chain couples TRBV5-4 to TRBJ1-1; TRBD1 is a possible D gene (5 bases). The V end was cut by 5 bases, the J end by 0 bases, with 8 bases between. Germline V CDR1 and CDR2: SGHNT, YYREEE (reference sequence). The CDR3 has 13 amino acids. The chain's CDR3 is CASSSDMNTEAFF. The CDR3 coding sequence is TGTGCCAGCAGTTCGGACATGAACACTGAAGCTTTCTTT. The full variable domain, rest sourced from reference TRBV5-4 and TRBJ1-1, is ETGVTQSPTHLIKTRGQQVTLRCSSQSGHNTVSWYQQALGQGPQFIFQYYREEENGRGNFPPRFSGLQFPNYSSELNVNALELDDSALYLCASSSDMNTEAFFGQGTRLTVV.

This chain uses TRBV5-4 with TRBJ2-2; maybe TRBD1 (6 bases). This CDR3 contains 14 residues. Trimming cost V 4 bases and J 6 bases, with 13 bases left between them. Germline-derived CDR1 and CDR2 are SGHNT and YYREEE (reference sequence). In DNA form, the CDR3 reads TGTGCCAGCAGCGACCCCAGGGGCGCCGGGGAGCTGTTTTTT. Translated: CASSDPRGAGELFF.

The chain recombines TRBV19 with TRBJ2-3; D ambiguous. This CDR3 is built from 13 residues. The V end lost 0 bases, the J end lost 10 bases, and 11 bases lay between the germline ends. Germline-derived CDR1 and CDR2 are LNHDA and SQIVND (reference sequence). The CDR3 spells CASSIEVRNPQYF. Here the CDR3 DNA reads TGTGCCAGTAGTATAGAGGTCCGCAATCCGCAGTATTTT.

The chain uses TRBV7-2 and TRBJ1-1; no definite D call. The V end was cut by 5 bases, the J end by 6 bases, with 10 bases between. Germline values: CDR1 SGHTA, CDR2 FQGNSA. The CDR3 loop spans 12 amino acids. The CDR3 reads CASSPGFSEAFF. DNA of the CDR3: TGTGCCAGCAGCCCCGGATTCTCTGAAGCTTTCTTT.

V gene TRBV6-6 combines with J gene TRBJ1-5; D is uncertain. The V and J ends lost 6 bases and 3 bases respectively, with 9 bases between them. The CDR3 spans 13 residues. CDR1 and CDR2 (germline): MNHNY, SVGAGI (reference sequence). DNA for the CDR3: TGTGCCAGCAGGCTAGCCTCCAATCAGCCCCAGCATTTT. Protein sequence: CASRLASNQPQHF.

Note on this clone: Other DNA sequences in this sample translate to the same CDR3. The chain couples TRBV11-2 to TRBJ2-1, with a weak D call TRBD2 (5 bases). Trimming cost V 1 base and J 7 bases, with 5 bases left between them. Germline V lookup: CDR1 SGHAT, CDR2 FQNNGV. The CDR3 totals 12 residues. CDR3 sequence (DNA): TGTGCCAGCAGCTTAGCGGGAAATGAGCAGTTCTTC. It specifies CASSLAGNEQFF.

This chain uses TRBV6-1 with TRBJ2-3; D not resolved. V lost 2 bases and J 3 bases, leaving 9 bases between the germline ends. Germline V gives CDR1 MNHNS, CDR2 SASEGT. The CDR3 is 14 amino acids. CDR3: CASSEKARTDTQYF. The CDR3 nucleotides read TGTGCCAGCAGTGAAAAGGCTCGAACAGATACGCAGTATTTT.

The chain recombines TRBV6-5 with TRBJ2-2, with D unresolved. The CDR3 is 14 amino acids. V dropped 0 bases and J dropped 2 bases, with 4 bases sitting between them. Germline loops: CDR1 MNHEY, CDR2 SVGAGI. CDR3 region: CASSYSTNTGELFF. The CDR3 DNA reads as TGTGCCAGCAGTTACTCGACCAACACCGGGGAGCTGTTTTTT.

The rearrangement joins TRBV7-9 to TRBJ2-7, with TRBD2 matching 13 bases. Germline CDR1 and CDR2: SEHNR and FQNEAQ (reference sequence). This CDR3 spans 15 amino acids. V shed 3 bases, J shed 5 bases, and the junction held 4 bases outside the gene matches. The CDR3 loop reads CASSLTSGGPDEQYF. CDR3 bases: TGTGCCAGCAGCTTGACTAGCGGGGGGCCCGACGAGCAGTACTTC.

This clone turned up a few times. This chain connects TRBV25-1 to TRBJ2-5, with TRBD2 matching over 9 bases. The germline gives CDR1 MGHDK, CDR2 SYGVNS. With 1 base clipped from V and 5 bases from J, the junction kept 2 bases outside the gene matches. The CDR3 extends over 14 amino acids. This CDR3 is CASSESSGTETQYF. The CDR3 bases are TGTGCCAGCAGTGAATCTAGCGGGACGGAGACCCAGTACTTC.

The CDR3 DNA reads TGCGCCAGCAGCCAAGGGGGCGGGACTAATTTCTACAATGAGCAGTTCTTC. It encodes CASSQGGGTNFYNEQFF. The chain is built from TRBV4-1 and TRBJ2-1, with 7 positions matching TRBD2. The CDR3 is made up of 17 amino acids. In germline, CDR1 is MGHRA, CDR2 YSYEKL. V was pared by 1 base and J by 3 bases, with 9 bases of the junction left unmatched.

The V gene is TRBV7-2, the J gene TRBJ1-4; D unresolved. The CDR3 extends over 16 amino acids. The germline V gene encodes CDR1 SGHTA and CDR2 FQGNSA. V gave up 2 bases and J gave up 8 bases, with 18 bases separating them. CDR3 in amino acids: CASSLYVRQEGEKLFF. The CDR3 region has the DNA TGTGCCAGCAGCTTATATGTACGGCAGGAGGGAGAAAAACTGTTTTTT. Drawing the rest from reference TRBV7-2 and TRBJ1-4, the complete variable domain is GAGVSQSPSNKVTEKGKDVELRCDPISGHTALYWYRQSLGQGLEFLIYFQGNSAPDKSGLPSDRFSAERTGGSVSTLTIQRTQQEDSAVYLCASSLYVRQEGEKLFFGSGTQLSVL.

This clone was picked up many times. The chain links TRBV29-1 to TRBJ1-1, with D tentatively TRBD1 (5 bases). V was trimmed by 6 bases and J by 1 base, leaving 12 bases between them. In germline, CDR1 is SQVTM, CDR2 ANQGSEA. This CDR3 spans 13 amino acids. CDR3 loop: CSVGEQRNTEAFF. The CDR3, as DNA: TGCAGCGTGGGGGAACAGCGGAACACTGAAGCTTTCTTT. Looking up the rest from reference TRBV29-1 and TRBJ1-1 gives the full variable domain: SAVISQKPSRDICQRGTSLTIQCQVDSQVTMMFWYRQQPGQSLTLIATANQGSEATYESGFVIDKFPISRPNLTFSTLTVSNMSPEDSSIYLCSVGEQRNTEAFFGQGTRLTVV.

The rearrangement links TRBV5-1 to TRBJ2-1; D unresolved. The CDR3 runs to 15 residues. The germline V gene has CDR1 SGHRS and CDR2 YFSETQ. Trimming left V 0 bases short and J 8 bases short, with 15 bases between. CDR3 in amino acids: CASSLVATGGDEQFF. CDR3 DNA: TGCGCCAGCAGCTTGGTGGCTACCGGTGGGGATGAGCAGTTCTTC.

This clone was counted ten times or more. The rearrangement uses TRBV5-4 and TRBJ2-7, with unresolved D. This CDR3 comprises 12 residues. Per the germline V gene, CDR1 is SGHNT and CDR2 is YYREEE (reference sequence). V lost 5 bases, J lost 4 bases, and 10 bases lay in between. CDR3 loop: CASSYLGYEQYF. CDR3 nucleotides: TGTGCCAGCAGTTATCTAGGTTACGAGCAGTACTTC.

Notes on this clone: A read error is likely here: a far larger clone is one base away. The V gene is TRBV5-4, the J gene TRBJ2-1, with D perhaps matching TRBD1 or TRBD2 (5 bases each). There are 15 residues in the CDR3. CDR1 SGHNT and CDR2 YYREEE come from the germline V gene (reference sequence). The germline V and J ends were trimmed by 2 bases and 9 bases, with 18 bases remaining between them. The CDR3, as DNA: TGTGCCAGCAGCTTTGAGGGGACCCTTCCCAGTGAGCAGTTCTTC. Its translation: CASSFEGTLPSEQFF.

In its sample, this clone was seen a few times. This rearrangement joins TRBV29-1 to TRBJ2-3; D uncertain. Per germline, CDR1 SQVTM and CDR2 ANQGSEA. CDR3 size: 15 residues. V was pared by 0 bases and J by 6 bases, with 16 bases between. The CDR3 sequence is CSVEDAAEFGDTQYF. The CDR3 region has the DNA TGCAGCGTTGAAGACGCGGCCGAGTTTGGGGATACGCAGTATTTT.

V gene TRBV11-2 combines with J gene TRBJ2-2; D is unclear. The CDR3 has 14 residues. V was shortened by 1 base and J by 5 bases, with 8 bases between the two germline ends. Germline V lookup: CDR1 SGHAT, CDR2 FQNNGV. The CDR3 DNA follows: TGTGCCAGCAGCTTAGCGTTAGTTACCGGGGAGCTGTTTTTT. This codes for CASSLALVTGELFF.

Points on this clone: With a much larger clone just one base away, this may be a read error. The rearrangement uses TRBV5-4 and TRBJ1-2; 9 bases fit TRBD1. The germline V gene encodes CDR1 SGHNT and CDR2 YYREEE (reference sequence). The CDR3 sequence is 13 residues long. With 4 bases clipped from V and 4 bases from J, the junction kept 2 bases outside the gene matches. CDR3 coding DNA: TGTGCCAGCAGCCGGACAGGGGCCTATGGCTACACCTTC. Translation gives CASSRTGAYGYTF.